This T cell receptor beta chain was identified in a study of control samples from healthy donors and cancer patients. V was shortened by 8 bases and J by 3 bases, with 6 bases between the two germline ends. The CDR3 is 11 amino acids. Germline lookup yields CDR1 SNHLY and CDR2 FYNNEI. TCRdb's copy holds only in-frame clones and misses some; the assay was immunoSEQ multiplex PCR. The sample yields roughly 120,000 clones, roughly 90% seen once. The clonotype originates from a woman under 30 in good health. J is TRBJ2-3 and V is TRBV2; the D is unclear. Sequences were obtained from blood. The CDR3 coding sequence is TGTGCCAGCGAAGGAACAGATACGCAGTATTTT. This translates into CASEGTDTQYF.